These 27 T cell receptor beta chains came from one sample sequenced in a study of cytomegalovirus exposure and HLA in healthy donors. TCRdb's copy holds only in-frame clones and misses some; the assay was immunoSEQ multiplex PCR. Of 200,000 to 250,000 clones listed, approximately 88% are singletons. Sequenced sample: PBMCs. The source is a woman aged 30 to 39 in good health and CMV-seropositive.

The CDR3 bases are TGTGCCAGCAGCGTTGCCGGGACTAGTCTCCATGAGCAGTTCTTC. This sequence encodes CASSVAGTSLHEQFF. The chain recombines TRBV9 with TRBJ2-1; 8 bases map to TRBD2. This CDR3 spans 15 amino acids. Germline assignment: CDR1 SGDLS and CDR2 YYNGEE. V lost 2 bases to trimming and J lost 8 bases; unmatched junction nucleotides: 9.

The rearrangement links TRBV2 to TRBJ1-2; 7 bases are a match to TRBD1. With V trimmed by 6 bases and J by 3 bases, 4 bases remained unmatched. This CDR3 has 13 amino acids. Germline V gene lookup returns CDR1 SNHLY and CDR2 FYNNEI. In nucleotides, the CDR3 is TGTGCCAGCAGCTTAGACAGGGACTATGGCTACACCTTC. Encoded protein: CASSLDRDYGYTF.

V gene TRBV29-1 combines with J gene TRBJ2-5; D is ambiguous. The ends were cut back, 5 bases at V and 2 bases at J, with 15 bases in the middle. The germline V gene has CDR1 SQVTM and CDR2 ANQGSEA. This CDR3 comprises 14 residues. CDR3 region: CSVSSYKTQETQYF. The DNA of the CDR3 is TGCAGCGTTTCGTCGTACAAAACGCAAGAGACCCAGTACTTC.

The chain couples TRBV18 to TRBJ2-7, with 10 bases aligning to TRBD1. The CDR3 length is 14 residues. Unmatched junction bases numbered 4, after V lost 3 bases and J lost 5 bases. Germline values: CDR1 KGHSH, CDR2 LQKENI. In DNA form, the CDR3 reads TGTGCCAGCTCACCTCCGGACAGGGGGGACGAGCAGTACTTC. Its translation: CASSPPDRGDEQYF. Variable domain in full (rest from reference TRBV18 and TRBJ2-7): NAGVMQNPRHLVRRRGQEARLRCSPMKGHSHVYWYRQLPEEGLKFMVYLQKENIIDESGMPKERFSAEFPKEGPSILRIQQVVRGDSAAYFCASSPPDRGDEQYFGPGTRLTVT.

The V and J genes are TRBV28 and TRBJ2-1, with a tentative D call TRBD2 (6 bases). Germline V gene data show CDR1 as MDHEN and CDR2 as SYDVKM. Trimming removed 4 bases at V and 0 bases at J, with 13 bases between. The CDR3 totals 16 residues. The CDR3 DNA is TGTGCCAGCAGTTCCCAGCGGGCAAGCTCCTACAATGAGCAGTTCTTC. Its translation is CASSSQRASSYNEQFF.

DNA of the CDR3: TGTGCCAGCAGTTTATACCCGGGACAGGTCTACGAGCAGTACTTC. Protein: CASSLYPGQVYEQYF. The chain recombines TRBV27 with TRBJ2-7; TRBD1 aligns across 8 bases. The CDR3 length is 15 residues. Germline CDR1 is MNHEY and CDR2 is SMNVEV (reference sequence). Trimming at V came to 1 base and at J to 3 bases, leaving 5 bases not matched to a gene.

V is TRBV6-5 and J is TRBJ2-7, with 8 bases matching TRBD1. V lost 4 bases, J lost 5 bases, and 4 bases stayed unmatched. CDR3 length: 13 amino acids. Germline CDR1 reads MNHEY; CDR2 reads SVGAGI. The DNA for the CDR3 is TGTGCCAGCAGTTGGGACAGGACCCACGAGCAGTACTTC. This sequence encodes CASSWDRTHEQYF.

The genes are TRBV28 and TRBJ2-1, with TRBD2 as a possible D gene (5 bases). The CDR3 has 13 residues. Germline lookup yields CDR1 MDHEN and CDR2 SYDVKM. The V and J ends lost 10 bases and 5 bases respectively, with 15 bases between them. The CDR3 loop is CATALLGDNEQFF. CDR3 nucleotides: TGTGCCACCGCCCTCTTGGGAGACAATGAGCAGTTCTTC.

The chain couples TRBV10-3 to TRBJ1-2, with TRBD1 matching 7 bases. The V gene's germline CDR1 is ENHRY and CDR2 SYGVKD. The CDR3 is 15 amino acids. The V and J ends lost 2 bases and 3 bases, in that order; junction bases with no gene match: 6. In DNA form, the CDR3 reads TGTGCCATCAGTGAGGACAGGGCCTTTGACTATGGCTACACCTTC. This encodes CAISEDRAFDYGYTF.

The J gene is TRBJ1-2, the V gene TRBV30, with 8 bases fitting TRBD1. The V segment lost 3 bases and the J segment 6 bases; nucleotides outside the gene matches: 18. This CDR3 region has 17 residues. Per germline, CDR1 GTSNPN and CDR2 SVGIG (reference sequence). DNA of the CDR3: TGTGCCTGGAGCCCCAGCGGACAGGGAAGTATTGTACATGGCTACACCTTC. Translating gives CAWSPSGQGSIVHGYTF.

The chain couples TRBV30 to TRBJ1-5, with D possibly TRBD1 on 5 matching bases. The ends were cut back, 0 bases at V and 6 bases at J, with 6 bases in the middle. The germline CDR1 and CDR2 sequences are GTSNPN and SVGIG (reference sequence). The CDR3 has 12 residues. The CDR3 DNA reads TGTGCCTGGAGTGTGGGGCGTCAGCCCCAGCATTTT. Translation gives CAWSVGRQPQHF.

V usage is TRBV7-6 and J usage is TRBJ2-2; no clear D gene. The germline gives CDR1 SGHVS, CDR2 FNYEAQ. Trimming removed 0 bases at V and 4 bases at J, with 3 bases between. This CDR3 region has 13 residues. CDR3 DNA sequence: TGTGCCAGCAGCTTAGCCACCACCGGGGAGCTGTTTTTT. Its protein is CASSLATTGELFF.

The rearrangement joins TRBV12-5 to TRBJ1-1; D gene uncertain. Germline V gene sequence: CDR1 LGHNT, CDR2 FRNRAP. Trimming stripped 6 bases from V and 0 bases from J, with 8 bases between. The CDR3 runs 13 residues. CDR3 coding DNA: TGTGCTAGTGGGGCCCTAATGAACACTGAAGCTTTCTTT. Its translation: CASGALMNTEAFF.

As DNA, the CDR3 is TGTGCCAGCACCCCCGGGACAGGGATTATTGAAGCTTTCTTT. Amino acids: CASTPGTGIIEAFF. V usage is TRBV11-3 and J usage is TRBJ1-1, with TRBD1 matching 9 bases. V shed 7 bases and J 7 bases; nucleotides not matched to a gene: 10. The CDR3 spans 14 residues. Germline lookup yields CDR1 SGHNT and CDR2 YENEEA.

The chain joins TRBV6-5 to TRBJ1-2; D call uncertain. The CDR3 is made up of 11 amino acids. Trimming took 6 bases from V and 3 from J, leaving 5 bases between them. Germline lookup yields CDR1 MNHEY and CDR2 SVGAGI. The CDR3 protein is CASSNHYGYTF. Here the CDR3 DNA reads TGTGCCAGCAGCAACCACTATGGCTACACCTTC.

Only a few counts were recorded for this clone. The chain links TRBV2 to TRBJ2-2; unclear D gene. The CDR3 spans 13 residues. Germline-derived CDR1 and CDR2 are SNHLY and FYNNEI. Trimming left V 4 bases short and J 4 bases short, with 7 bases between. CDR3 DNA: TGTGCCAGCAGTGTCTTGATCACCGGGGAGCTGTTTTTT. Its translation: CASSVLITGELFF.

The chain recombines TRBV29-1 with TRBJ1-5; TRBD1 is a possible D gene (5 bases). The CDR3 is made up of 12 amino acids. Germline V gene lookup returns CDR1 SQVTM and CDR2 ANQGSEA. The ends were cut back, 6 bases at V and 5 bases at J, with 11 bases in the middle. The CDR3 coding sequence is TGCAGCGTCGCTGCGGGGCATCAGCCCCAGCATTTT. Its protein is CSVAAGHQPQHF. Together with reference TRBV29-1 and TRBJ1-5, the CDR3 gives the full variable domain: SAVISQKPSRDICQRGTSLTIQCQVDSQVTMMFWYRQQPGQSLTLIATANQGSEATYESGFVIDKFPISRPNLTFSTLTVSNMSPEDSSIYLCSVAAGHQPQHFGDGTRLSIL.

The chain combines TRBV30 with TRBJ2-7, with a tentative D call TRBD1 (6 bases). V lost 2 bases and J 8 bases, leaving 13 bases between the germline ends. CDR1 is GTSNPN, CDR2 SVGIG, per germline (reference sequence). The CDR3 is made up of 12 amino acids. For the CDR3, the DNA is TGTGCCTGGAGTCTAATCGGACAGCAGCAGTACTTC. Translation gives CAWSLIGQQQYF.

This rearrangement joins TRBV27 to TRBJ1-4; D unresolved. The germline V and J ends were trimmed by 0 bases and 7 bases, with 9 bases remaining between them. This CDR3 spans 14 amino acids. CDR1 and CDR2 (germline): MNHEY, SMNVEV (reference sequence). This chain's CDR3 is CASSLSIIGEKLFF. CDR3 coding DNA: TGTGCCAGCAGTTTATCGATCATAGGTGAAAAACTGTTTTTT.

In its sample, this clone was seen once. CDR3 residues: CAWSGVPSYEQYF. The CDR3 DNA reads TGTGCCTGGAGTGGGGTGCCGTCCTACGAGCAGTACTTC. J is TRBJ2-7 and V is TRBV30, with unresolved D. This CDR3 is 13 amino acids long. Trimming removed 1 base at V and 1 base at J, with 8 bases between. CDR1 and CDR2 (germline): GTSNPN, SVGIG (reference sequence). Variable domain in full (rest from reference TRBV30 and TRBJ2-7): SQTIHQWPATLVQPVGSPLSLECTVEGTSNPNLYWYRQAAGRGLQLLFYSVGIGQISSEVPQNLSASRPQDRQFILSSKKLLLSDSGFYLCAWSGVPSYEQYFGPGTRLTVT.

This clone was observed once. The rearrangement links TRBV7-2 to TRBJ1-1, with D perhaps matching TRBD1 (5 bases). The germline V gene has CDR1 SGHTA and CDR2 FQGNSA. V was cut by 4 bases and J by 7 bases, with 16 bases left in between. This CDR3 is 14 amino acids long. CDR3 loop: CASSSVTVAFEAFF. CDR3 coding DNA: TGTGCCAGCAGCTCGGTGACAGTCGCCTTTGAAGCTTTCTTT.

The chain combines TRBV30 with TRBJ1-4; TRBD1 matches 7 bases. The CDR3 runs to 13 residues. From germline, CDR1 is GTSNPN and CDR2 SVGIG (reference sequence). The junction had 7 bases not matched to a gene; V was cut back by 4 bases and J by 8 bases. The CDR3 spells CAWNTGDGEKLFF. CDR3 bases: TGTGCCTGGAACACAGGGGATGGGGAAAAACTGTTTTTT.

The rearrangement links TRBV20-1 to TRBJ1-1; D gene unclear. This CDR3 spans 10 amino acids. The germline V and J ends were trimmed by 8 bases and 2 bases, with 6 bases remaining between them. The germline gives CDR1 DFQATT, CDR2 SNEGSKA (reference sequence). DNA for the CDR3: TGCAGTACGGGTAACACTGAAGCTTTCTTT. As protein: CSTGNTEAFF.

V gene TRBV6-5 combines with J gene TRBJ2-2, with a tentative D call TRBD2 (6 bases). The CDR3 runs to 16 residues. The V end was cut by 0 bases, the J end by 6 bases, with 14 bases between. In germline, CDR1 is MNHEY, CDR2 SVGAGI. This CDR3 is CASSYSMRESSGELFF. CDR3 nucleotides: TGTGCCAGCAGTTACTCGATGCGGGAATCGTCCGGGGAGCTGTTTTTT.

The DNA for the CDR3 is TGTGCCTGGAGTTCCGGGACAGTATATGAAAAACTGTTTTTT. As protein: CAWSSGTVYEKLFF. The V gene is TRBV30, the J gene TRBJ1-4, with 7 bases identical to TRBD1. The CDR3 is made up of 14 amino acids. Germline trimming cut 2 bases from V and 6 bases from J; bases unmatched to any gene: 6. Germline V lookup: CDR1 GTSNPN, CDR2 SVGIG (reference sequence).

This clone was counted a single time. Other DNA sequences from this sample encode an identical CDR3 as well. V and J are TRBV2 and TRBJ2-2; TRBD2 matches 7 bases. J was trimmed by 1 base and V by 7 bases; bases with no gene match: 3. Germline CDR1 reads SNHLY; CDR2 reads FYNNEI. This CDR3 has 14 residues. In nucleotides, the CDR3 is TGTGCCAGCAAAGGCGGGGGGAACACCGGGGAGCTGTTTTTT. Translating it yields CASKGGGNTGELFF.

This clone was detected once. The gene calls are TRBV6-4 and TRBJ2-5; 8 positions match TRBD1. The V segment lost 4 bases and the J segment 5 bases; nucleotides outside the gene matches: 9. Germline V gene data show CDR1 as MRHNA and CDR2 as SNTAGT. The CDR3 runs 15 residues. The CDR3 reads CASSATGAAQETQYF. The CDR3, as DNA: TGTGCCAGCAGTGCGACAGGGGCCGCTCAGGAGACCCAGTACTTC.